This TCR beta chain was sequenced during a study of cytomegalovirus exposure and HLA in healthy donors. The CDR3 has 17 amino acids. The germline gives CDR1 PRHDT, CDR2 FYEKMQ (reference sequence). Losses at the gene ends were 4 bases for V and 4 bases for J; bases not matched to a gene: 11. Primers: 60 Vbeta forward and 13 Jbeta reverse. TCRdb's copy holds only in-frame clones and misses some; the assay was immunoSEQ multiplex PCR. The sample records 95,000 to 110,000 clones, around 82% being singletons. The sequence was obtained from a woman aged 18-29 years in good health and CMV-seropositive. Material for sequencing was PBMCs. The V gene is TRBV13, the J gene TRBJ1-2, with 11 bases lining up with TRBD1. The CDR3 sequence: CASSSGQGASLIYGYTF. The CDR3 DNA reads TGTGCCAGCAGCTCCGGACAGGGGGCGAGCCTAATCTATGGCTACACCTTC.